This TCR beta chain was captured by sequencing in a study of blood T cell repertoires in COVID-19 (dated by TCRdb to 2019 to 2021). Concerning the study at large: Collaborator samples came from the United States, Italy and Spain and covered acute and convalescent phases of COVID-19. Deeply sampled blood TCRbeta repertoires from subjects exposed to, actively infected with, or recovered from COVID-19 were included in the dataset. The sample metadata nearly always contained a de-identified subject ID, COVID-19 status, age in years and sex. The samples were drawn from the first 160 participants of the ongoing ImmuneRACE study and from about 1,200 subjects provided by 6 global collaborators. The prospective study material was composed of cDNA or gDNA derived from T cells, B-cell-depleted T cells, or PBMCs. The repertoires were released in a freely available public database meant as a resource for research on the immune response to SARS-CoV-2. HLA class I and class II types, where available, came from metadata supplied by the sample provider rather than from assay-based typing.

CDR1 and CDR2, looked up from the germline V gene, are KGHDR and SFDVKD. At the junction V is shortened by 1 base and J by 9 bases, with 15 bases in between. Its CDR3 holds 15 amino acids, cysteine through phenylalanine. Here the CDR3 DNA is all that survives: 45 bases in frame from base 1. Collaborating institutions collected whole blood in K2EDTA tubes following their own protocols. For TCRbeta analysis, collaborators shipped samples in one of three forms: frozen whole blood, isolated PBMCs, or DNA extracted from either of those sample types. On the study overall, not on this receptor specifically: The amount of clinical and demographic metadata varied by source and participant and was provided uncurated.

TCRbeta CDR3 regions were amplified from genomic DNA by means of the immunoSEQ Assay, a bias-controlled multiplex PCR. The original pipeline was this. The number of nucleated cells in each sample was estimated from the amplification of reference gene primers within the assay. To quantify the absolute abundance of each unique TCRbeta CDR3 rearrangement, sequence reads were collapsed and filtered. For each sample, productive Simpson clonality was calculated as the square root of Simpson's diversity index across productive rearrangements. TCRdb obtained this table from immuneACCESS and retained in-frame rearrangements with V and J assigned. These tables miss some clones; where compared with another copy, unresolved V genes account for less than half of the shortfall, and the remainder is unexplained. D and trimming were read from the DNA, whereas the V and J calls and clone size are those reported in that table. This sample is represented by 150,000 to 200,000 clones; nearly 80% of them were singletons. The top ten hold about 15% of the sample.

Of note for this clone: Its antigen is not yet known. The input lacks base qualities; no much larger clone sits a single base away.

The sequence was collected from a woman of 80 years or more with acute or convalescent COVID-19. The sequence links TRBV24-1 to TRBJ2-1, with a weak D call of TRBD2 (5 bases match). The sequenced sample was peripheral blood. The DNA sequence is as follows: TGTGCCACCAGTGATTTTGGGAGTCCCCCGCGTGAGCAGTTCTTC. Its amino acids are CATSDFGSPPREQFF.